This T cell receptor beta chain was recorded in a study of blood T cell repertoires in COVID-19. The CDR3 runs 15 residues. Per the germline V gene, CDR1 is LNHDA and CDR2 is SQIVND (reference sequence). Trimming removed 3 bases from V and 7 bases from J; junction bases left unmatched: 4. This clone has a single count. Study processing details: Estimation of nucleated cell counts relied on the amplification of reference gene primers. The data were produced by immunoSEQ multiplex PCR, yet TCRdb's version contains in-frame clones alone and is incomplete. Clone size and the V and J calls come from that table; the DNA yielded D and trimming. This table holds 150,000 or so clones, 70% to 90% found once.

The source of this sequence is a human donor in a cohort sampled during active COVID-19. The sequenced sample consisted of peripheral blood. The V gene is TRBV19, the J gene TRBJ1-6; 9 bases align to TRBD1. DNA for the CDR3: TGTGCCAGTAGTATGAGGACAGGGGTAAATTCACCCCTCCACTTT. Protein: CASSMRTGVNSPLHF.